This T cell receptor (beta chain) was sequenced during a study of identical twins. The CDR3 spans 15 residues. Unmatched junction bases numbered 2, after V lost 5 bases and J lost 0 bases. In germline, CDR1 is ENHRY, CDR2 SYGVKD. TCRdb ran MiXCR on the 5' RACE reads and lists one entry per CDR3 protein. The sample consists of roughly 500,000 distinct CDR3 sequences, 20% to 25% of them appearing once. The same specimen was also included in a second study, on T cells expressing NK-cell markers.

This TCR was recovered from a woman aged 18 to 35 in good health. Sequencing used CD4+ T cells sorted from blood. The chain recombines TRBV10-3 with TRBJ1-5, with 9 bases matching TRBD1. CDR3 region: CAISLTGGSNQPQHF. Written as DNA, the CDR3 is TGTGCCATCAGTTTGACAGGGGGTAGCAATCAGCCCCAGCATTTT.